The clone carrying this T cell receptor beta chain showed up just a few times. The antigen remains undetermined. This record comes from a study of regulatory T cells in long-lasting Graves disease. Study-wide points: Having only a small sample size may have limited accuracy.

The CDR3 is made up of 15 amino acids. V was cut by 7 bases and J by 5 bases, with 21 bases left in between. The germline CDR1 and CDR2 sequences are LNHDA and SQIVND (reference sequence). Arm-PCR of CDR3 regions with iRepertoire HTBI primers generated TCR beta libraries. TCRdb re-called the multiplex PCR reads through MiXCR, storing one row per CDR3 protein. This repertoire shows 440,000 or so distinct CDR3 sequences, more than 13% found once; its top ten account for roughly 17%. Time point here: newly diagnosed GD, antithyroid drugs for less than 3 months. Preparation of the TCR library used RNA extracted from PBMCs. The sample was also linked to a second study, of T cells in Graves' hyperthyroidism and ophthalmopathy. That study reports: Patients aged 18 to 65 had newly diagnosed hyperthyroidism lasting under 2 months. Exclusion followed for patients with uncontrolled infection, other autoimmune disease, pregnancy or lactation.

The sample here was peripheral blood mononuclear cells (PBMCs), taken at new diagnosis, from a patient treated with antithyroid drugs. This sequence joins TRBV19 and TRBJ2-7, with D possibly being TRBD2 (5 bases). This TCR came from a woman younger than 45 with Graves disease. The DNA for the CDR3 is TGTGCCAGTAACGCAGGAGGAGATCAATCAGACGAGCAGTACTTC. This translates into CASNAGGDQSDEQYF.